One sample yielded the 25 T cell receptor beta chains listed below, sequenced in a study of T cell clonality in common variable immunodeficiency (dated by TCRdb to the mid-2010s). Library generation was performed with the immunoSEQ multiplex PCR assay. TCRdb holds this immuneACCESS table with in-frame rearrangements only. Some clones are missing; in checked studies, unresolved V genes explain under half, and the rest has no known cause. The table notes about 39,000 clones here, none of them singletons. The ten largest clonotypes hold 2.5% to 3% of the sample. Sequencing input: peripheral blood mononuclear cells. Source of these receptors: a person between 18 and 75 years old in good health.

This clone appeared a few times. Coverage ceases 3 residues before the CDR3 finishes, and the germline J gene fills in the end. The V call is TRBV7-2, the J call TRBJ1-1; D remains ambiguous. CDR3 length equals 14 residues. Germline V gives CDR1 SGHTA, CDR2 FQGNSA. CDR3 loop: CASSLVYHNYEAFF. The sequenced CDR3 bases are TGTGCCAGCAGCTTAGTCTACCACAACTACGAG.

This clone has ten or more counts. The sequence runs out 3 residues before the end of the CDR3; the remainder is reconstructed from the germline J gene. The chain uses TRBV10-3 and TRBJ2-1; D is perhaps TRBD2 (6 bases). This CDR3 has 11 amino acids. V lost 11 bases and J lost 3, with 8 bases in between. Germline values: CDR1 ENHRY, CDR2 SYGVKD. The DNA read from the CDR3 is TGTGCCGGGGGGAACTACAATGAG. This sequence encodes CAGGNYNE. The whole CDR3 is CAGGNYNEQFF.

This clone was counted at least ten times. The CDR3 goes on 3 residues after the read ends, and that part is filled in from the germline J gene. V is TRBV2 and J is TRBJ2-2, with 10 bases aligning to TRBD1. V gave up 8 bases and J gave up 3 bases; unmatched junction bases: 9. The CDR3 sequence is 16 residues long. Germline V lookup: CDR1 SNHLY, CDR2 FYNNEI. The CDR3 DNA, read in part, is TGTGCCAGCGGGGGACCAGGGACAGGGGACACCGGGGAG. It codes for CASGGPGTGDTGE. The CDR3, in full, reads CASGGPGTGDTGELFF. The whole variable domain, filled in from reference TRBV2 and TRBJ2-2, reads EPEVTQTPSHQVTQMGQEVILRCVPISNHLYFYWYRQILGQKVEFLVSFYNNEISEKSEIFDDQFSVERPDGSNFTLKIRSTKLEDSAMYFCASGGPGTGDTGELFFGEGSRLTVL.

At least ten counts were recorded for this clone. The read halts 3 residues ahead of the CDR3 end, with the missing end drawn from the germline J gene. The chain couples TRBV7-9 to TRBJ1-2; D remains unclear. The CDR3 is 13 amino acids. The germline V gene encodes CDR1 SEHNR and CDR2 FQNEAQ (reference sequence). The germline V and J ends were trimmed by 1 base and 4 bases, with 7 bases remaining between them. This chain's CDR3 is CASSLEQFYGYTF. The CDR3 bases that were read are TGTGCCAGCAGCTTAGAACAGTTCTATGGC.

In this sample, this clone turned up many times. The read comes to an end 3 residues before the CDR3 does, leaving the germline J gene to fill in the end. The V call is TRBV5-1, the J call TRBJ2-1; 14 nucleotides agree with TRBD2. The CDR3 totals 15 residues. Germline V gene sequence: CDR1 SGHRS, CDR2 YFSETQ. J gave up 0 bases and V 7 bases, and 0 bases lay outside the gene matches. Partial CDR3 DNA: TGCGCCAGCGGGACTAGCGGGAGCTCCTACAATGAG. Encoded protein: CASGTSGSSYNE. The full CDR3 reads CASGTSGSSYNEQFF.

Many counts were recorded for this clone. Sequencing ends 3 residues short of the CDR3 end; the germline J gene provides the rest. The chain employs TRBV20-1 and TRBJ2-3, with 13 bases fitting TRBD2. CDR3 length: 19 amino acids. The J segment lost 3 bases and the V segment lost 4 bases, leaving 16 bases of the junction unmatched. CDR1 is DFQATT, CDR2 SNEGSKA, per germline (reference sequence). The sequenced part of the CDR3 DNA is TGCAGTGCTACCCCAGGGACTAGCGGGATGATTGTGTGGACAGATACG. It yields the protein CSATPGTSGMIVWTDT. The complete CDR3 sequence is CSATPGTSGMIVWTDTQYF.

This clone was recorded at least ten times. The read terminates 3 residues ahead of where the CDR3 ends, so the germline J gene completes it. This chain uses TRBV5-1 with TRBJ1-4; D may be TRBD1 (5 bases). Germline V gene sequence: CDR1 SGHRS, CDR2 YFSETQ. This CDR3 contains 14 residues. Trimming shortened V by 7 bases and J by 6 bases, and 16 bases separated the two germline ends. The CDR3 here is CASGTGGGDEKLFF. The sequenced CDR3 bases are TGCGCCAGCGGTACCGGCGGGGGAGATGAAAAA. The full variable domain, its missing parts supplied by reference TRBV5-1 and TRBJ1-4, is KAGVTQTPRYLIKTRGQQVTLSCSPISGHRSVSWYQQTPGQGLQFLFEYFSETQRNKGNFPGRFSGRQFSNSRSEMNVSTLELGDSALYLCASGTGGGDEKLFFGSGTQLSVL.

In this sample, this clone turned up many times. The read comes to an end 3 residues before the CDR3 does, leaving the germline J gene to fill in the end. This chain links TRBV30 with TRBJ1-6; D call uncertain. There are 12 residues in the CDR3. CDR1 is GTSNPN and CDR2 is SVGIG in the germline V gene (reference sequence). CDR3 residues: CAWSPRTKTLHF. CDR3 bases read: TGTGCCTGGAGTCCCCGGACTAAAACC. The complete variable domain, with remaining parts taken from reference TRBV30 and TRBJ1-6, reads SQTIHQWPATLVQPVGSPLSLECTVEGTSNPNLYWYRQAAGRGLQLLFYSVGIGQISSEVPQNLSASRPQDRQFILSSKKLLLSDSGFYLCAWSPRTKTLHFGNGTRLTVT.

To note about this clone: The read finishes 3 residues shy of the CDR3 end, and the germline J gene is used to complete it. The chain combines TRBV19 with TRBJ2-3, with D perhaps TRBD2 (6 bases). In germline, CDR1 is LNHDA, CDR2 SQIVND (reference sequence). The CDR3 is 16 residues long. The sequenced CDR3 bases are TGTGCCAGTAGTATAGATCTTGGGCAGGGAGGAGAGACG. It specifies CASSIDLGQGGET. The full CDR3 reads CASSIDLGQGGETQYF.

This clone showed up many times. The CDR3 end lies 3 residues beyond the end of the read and is filled in from the germline J gene. The chain links TRBV28 to TRBJ1-5; 9 bases fit TRBD1. CDR1 and CDR2 (germline): MDHEN, SYDVKM. Trimming at V came to 9 bases and at J to 4 bases, leaving 7 bases not matched to a gene. The CDR3 spans 14 residues. The CDR3 reads CASITGGTNQPQHF. The covered CDR3 bases are TGTGCCAGTATTACAGGGGGCACTAATCAGCCC.

This clone was seen at least ten times. The CDR3 extends 3 residues past the end of the read, so its final part is completed from the germline J gene. The chain is built from TRBV20-1 and TRBJ1-6, with 7 bases lining up with TRBD1. After removal of 1 base from V and 0 bases from J, the junction contained 0 bases not matched to a gene. Germline assignment: CDR1 DFQATT and CDR2 SNEGSKA (reference sequence). The CDR3 runs to 15 residues. CDR3 DNA (partial): TGCAGTGCTAGAGGGGACAGCTCCTATAATTCACCC. Translating gives CSARGDSSYNSP. In full, the CDR3 reads CSARGDSSYNSPLHF.

This clone came up a few times. The CDR3 end lies 3 residues beyond the end of the read and is filled in from the germline J gene. The chain couples TRBV20-1 to TRBJ2-1; 8 bases map to TRBD2. After removal of 5 bases from V and 8 bases from J, the junction contained 14 bases not matched to a gene. CDR3 length: 15 amino acids. Germline CDR1 and CDR2: DFQATT and SNEGSKA (reference sequence). This CDR3 reads CSAGPGGAGGDEQFF. Partial CDR3 DNA: TGCAGTGCTGGTCCCGGCGGGGCCGGGGGGGATGAG.

This clone appeared many times. Read data end 3 residues before the CDR3 end; the end is taken from the germline J gene. The rearrangement uses TRBV29-1 and TRBJ1-1; no firm D call. Germline V gives CDR1 SQVTM, CDR2 ANQGSEA. The ends were cut back, 7 bases at V and 7 bases at J, with 10 bases in the middle. There are 10 residues in the CDR3. CDR3 bases read: TGCAGCGCCATCGAGGTTGAA. Its translation is CSAIEVE. The full CDR3 sequence reads CSAIEVEAFF.

This clone was counted many times. The sequenced CDR3 bases are TGTGCCAGCAGCCTTCAGAGGGGCACTGAA. The encoded protein is CASSLQRGTE. In full, the CDR3 is CASSLQRGTEAFF. The gene calls are TRBV14 and TRBJ1-1, with D perhaps TRBD1 (5 bases). The CDR3 end lies 3 residues beyond the end of the read and is filled in from the germline J gene. The CDR3 is made up of 13 amino acids. V lost 4 bases and J lost 4, with 10 bases in between. Germline CDR1 reads SGHDN; CDR2 reads FVKESK.

There are many counts of this clone. Read data end 3 residues before the CDR3 end; the end is taken from the germline J gene. This chain connects TRBV19 to TRBJ2-5, with 9 bases matching TRBD2. With V trimmed by 3 bases and J by 2 bases, 4 bases remained unmatched. The CDR3 runs 15 residues. Germline V gene sequence: CDR1 LNHDA, CDR2 SQIVND (reference sequence). CDR3 bases read: TGTGCCAGTAGTATCAGGACTAGCGTACAAGAGACC. Encoded protein: CASSIRTSVQET. The entire CDR3 is CASSIRTSVQETQYF.

This clone has at least ten counts. The read ends 3 residues early relative to the CDR3; the germline J gene fills the gap. The chain has TRBV10-3 and TRBJ1-5, with 8 bases aligning to TRBD1. The CDR3 consists of 14 residues. Germline values: CDR1 ENHRY, CDR2 SYGVKD. The J segment lost 5 bases and the V segment lost 3 bases, leaving 3 bases of the junction unmatched. The covered CDR3 bases are TGTGCCATCAGTGATACAGGGGGGCATCAGCCC. As protein: CAISDTGGHQP. The full CDR3 is CAISDTGGHQPQHF.

This clone was detected many times. The sequenced part of the CDR3 DNA is TGTGCCAGAAGCGGTGGACAGGGGGGGTTGAGGGGGGCCAACGTC. It yields the protein CARSGGQGGLRGANV. The entire CDR3 sequence reads CARSGGQGGLRGANVLTF. The chain joins TRBV5-3 to TRBJ2-6, with 10 bases matching TRBD1. The read falls 3 residues short of the CDR3 end, and the missing part is taken from the germline J gene. TRBV5-3 counts as an open reading frame of uncertain function. V shed 4 bases and J 4 bases; nucleotides not matched to a gene: 11. The CDR3 extends over 18 amino acids.

This clone appeared a few times. Coverage ceases 3 residues before the CDR3 finishes, and the germline J gene fills in the end. The chain couples TRBV30 to TRBJ1-2; D not resolved. The CDR3 totals 15 residues. The germline gives CDR1 GTSNPN, CDR2 SVGIG (reference sequence). This chain's CDR3 is CAWSRTSGSTDTYTF. CDR3 bases read: TGTGCCTGGAGCCGCACTAGCGGGAGCACAGATACC.

There are many counts of this clone. The DNA ends 3 residues before the CDR3 does, and the rest of the CDR3 is filled in from the germline J gene. This rearrangement joins TRBV19 to TRBJ2-2, with a possible D match to TRBD1 (6 bases). The CDR3 runs to 13 residues. Between the trimmed V and J ends, which lost 9 bases and 4 bases, there was a span of 12 bases. Germline V CDR1 and CDR2: LNHDA, SQIVND (reference sequence). The sequenced CDR3 bases are TGTGCCAGCGGGACACATTCCACCGGGGAG. It specifies CASGTHSTGE. Given in full, the CDR3 is CASGTHSTGELFF.

This clone was recorded many times. The CDR3 goes on 3 residues after the read ends, and that part is filled in from the germline J gene. The chain carries TRBV14 and TRBJ2-7; 8 bases map to TRBD1. The CDR3 totals 14 residues. Germline values: CDR1 SGHDN, CDR2 FVKESK. The V and J ends lost 4 bases and 4 bases, in that order; junction bases with no gene match: 6. The chain's CDR3 is CASSPWTGRYEQYF. CDR3 DNA (partial): TGTGCCAGCAGCCCGTGGACAGGGCGATACGAG.

This clone has a count of ten or more. The read comes to an end 3 residues before the CDR3 does, leaving the germline J gene to fill in the end. This sequence joins TRBV20-1 and TRBJ2-2; 7 bases map to TRBD2. The germline V gene has CDR1 DFQATT and CDR2 SNEGSKA (reference sequence). The CDR3 runs 14 residues. Trimming at V came to 4 bases and at J to 5 bases, leaving 7 bases not matched to a gene. The chain's CDR3 is CSANSGPRTGELFF. CDR3 DNA (partial): TGCAGTGCTAATAGCGGGCCCCGGACCGGGGAG.

In this sample, this clone turned up many times. The sequence runs out 3 residues before the end of the CDR3; the remainder is reconstructed from the germline J gene. This sequence joins TRBV30 and TRBJ1-6; unclear D gene. Trimming took off 3 bases at V and 10 bases at J, with 19 bases between the two ends. CDR1 GTSNPN and CDR2 SVGIG come from the germline V gene (reference sequence). The length of the CDR3 is 15 residues. Incomplete CDR3 DNA: TGTGCCTGGAGCAAACAGACACAGCTCCGCTCACCC. It is translated as CAWSKQTQLRSP. The full CDR3 protein is CAWSKQTQLRSPLHF.

Ten or more counts support this clone. Read coverage stops 3 residues before the CDR3 terminus; the germline J gene supplies the remainder. This chain connects TRBV7-3 to TRBJ1-4; 7 bases match TRBD1. Germline V CDR1 and CDR2: SGHTA, FQGTGA. With V trimmed by 4 bases and J by 8 bases, 4 bases remained unmatched. The CDR3 is 13 amino acids. The sequenced part of the CDR3 DNA is TGTGCCAGCAGCTCCAGGACAGGAGAAAAA. It is translated as CASSSRTGEK. The whole CDR3 region reads CASSSRTGEKLFF. Full variable domain (outside the CDR3, taken from reference TRBV7-3 and TRBJ1-4): GAGVSQTPSNKVTEKGKYVELRCDPISGHTALYWYRQSLGQGPEFLIYFQGTGAADDSGLPNDRFFAVRPEGSVSTLKIQRTERGDSAVYLCASSSRTGEKLFFGSGTQLSVL.

This clone showed up many times. The read comes to an end 3 residues before the CDR3 does, leaving the germline J gene to fill in the end. The chain links TRBV6-1 to TRBJ1-2; TRBD1 is a possible D gene (6 bases). Between the trimmed V and J ends, which lost 3 bases and 6 bases, there was a span of 14 bases. The germline V gene encodes CDR1 MNHNS and CDR2 SASEGT. The CDR3 loop spans 14 amino acids. CDR3: CASSDGQGIHGYTF. The DNA read from the CDR3 is TGTGCCAGCAGTGACGGGCAGGGGATCCATGGC.

Many counts were recorded for this clone. The observed sequence ends 3 residues before the CDR3 terminus, with the missing tail filled in from the germline J gene. The rearrangement links TRBV2 to TRBJ2-7, with TRBD1 identical over 8 bases. This CDR3 is built from 13 residues. CDR1 is SNHLY, CDR2 FYNNEI, per germline. V gave up 5 bases and J gave up 4 bases; unmatched junction bases: 4. The CDR3 DNA, read in part, is TGTGCCAGCAGTCGGACAGGGCTGTACGAG. It codes for CASSRTGLYE. The whole CDR3 region reads CASSRTGLYEQYF.